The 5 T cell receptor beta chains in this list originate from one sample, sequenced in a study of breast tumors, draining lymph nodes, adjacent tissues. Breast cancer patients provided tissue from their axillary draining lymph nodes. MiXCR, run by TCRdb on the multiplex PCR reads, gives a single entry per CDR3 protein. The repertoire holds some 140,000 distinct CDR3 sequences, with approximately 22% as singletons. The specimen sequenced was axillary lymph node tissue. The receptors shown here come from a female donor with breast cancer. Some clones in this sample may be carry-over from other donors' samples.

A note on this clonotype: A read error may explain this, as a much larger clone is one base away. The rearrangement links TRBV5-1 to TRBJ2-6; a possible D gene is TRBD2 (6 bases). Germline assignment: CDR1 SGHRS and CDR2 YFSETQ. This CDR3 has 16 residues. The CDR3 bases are TGCGCCAGCAGCACGGGGACTTCCTCTGGGGTCAACGTCCTGACTTTC. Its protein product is CASSTGTSSGVNVLTF.

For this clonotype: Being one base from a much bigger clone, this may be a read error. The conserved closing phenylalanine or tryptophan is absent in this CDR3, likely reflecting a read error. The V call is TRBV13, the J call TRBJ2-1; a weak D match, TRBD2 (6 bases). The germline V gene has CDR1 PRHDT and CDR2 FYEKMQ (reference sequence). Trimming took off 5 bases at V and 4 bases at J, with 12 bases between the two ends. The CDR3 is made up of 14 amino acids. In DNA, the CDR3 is TGTGCCAGCAGCCTTAACGGGGGTTACAATGAGCAGTTCCTC. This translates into CASSLNGGYNEQFL.

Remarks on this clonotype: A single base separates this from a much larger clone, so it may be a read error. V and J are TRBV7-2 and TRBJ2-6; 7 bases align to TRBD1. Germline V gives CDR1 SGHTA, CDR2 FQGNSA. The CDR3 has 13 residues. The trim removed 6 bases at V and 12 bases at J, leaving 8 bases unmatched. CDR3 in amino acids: CASRPRTGTVLTF. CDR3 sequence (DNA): TGTGCCAGCAGGCCCCGGACAGGAACCGTCCTGACTTTC. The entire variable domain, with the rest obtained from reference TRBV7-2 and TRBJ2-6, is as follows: GAGVSQSPSNKVTEKGKDVELRCDPISGHTALYWYRQSLGQGLEFLIYFQGNSAPDKSGLPSDRFSAERTGGSVSTLTIQRTQQEDSAVYLCASRPRTGTVLTFGAGSRLTVL.

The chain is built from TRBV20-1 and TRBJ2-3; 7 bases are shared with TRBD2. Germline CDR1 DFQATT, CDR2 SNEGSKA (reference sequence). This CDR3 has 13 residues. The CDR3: CSALADPPDTQYF. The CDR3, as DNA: TGCAGCGCTCTAGCGGACCCGCCAGATACGCAGTATTTT.

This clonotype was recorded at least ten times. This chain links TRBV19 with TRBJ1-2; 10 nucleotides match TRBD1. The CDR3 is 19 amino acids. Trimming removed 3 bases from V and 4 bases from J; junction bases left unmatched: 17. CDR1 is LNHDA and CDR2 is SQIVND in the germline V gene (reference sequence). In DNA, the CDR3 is TGTGCCAGTAGTATCGGACCGGGACAGGGGCGGCCGGGTGGCTATGGCTACACCTTC. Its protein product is CASSIGPGQGRPGGYGYTF.